A selection of T cell receptor beta chains follows, all from one sample in a study of cytomegalovirus exposure and HLA in healthy donors. Produced via immunoSEQ multiplex PCR; TCRdb's table is partial and in-frame only. Counted here are 100,000 to 120,000 clones, 83% occurring once; the ten biggest clones make up approximately 6.1%. Sequenced input: PBMCs. The receptors were sampled from a man between 18 and 29 years old in good health and CMV-seronegative. Both conserved end residues are part of each CDR3. A D gene is named only where the DNA matches it firmly. Expanded clones get a size class; other rows say once, few or many, or leave the size out.

j_call | v_call | d_call | clone_size | cdr3_nt | cdr3_aa
TRBJ2-6 | TRBV19 | - | few | TGTGCCAGTAGTATAAGGGGGGACAGCCTTTTCACTGGGGCCAACGTCCTGACTTTC | CASSIRGDSLFTGANVLTF
TRBJ1-5 | TRBV28 | - | - | TGTGCCAGCACACAGGACCCTTCCAATCAGCCCCAGCATTTT | CASTQDPSNQPQHF
TRBJ2-3 | TRBV4-1 | TRBD2 | - | TGCGCCAGCAGCCAAACGGGACTAGCAGCAGATACGCAGTATTTT | CASSQTGLAADTQYF
TRBJ1-1 | TRBV7-9 | - | few | TGTTCCAGCAGTTACCGAGAGCCGGGAGCTTTCTTT | CSSSYREPGAFF
TRBJ1-6 | TRBV4-2 | - | - | TGTGCCAGCAGCCAAGAAATCCAGGGTTATTCACCCCTCCACTTT | CASSQEIQGYSPLHF
TRBJ2-1 | TRBV9 | TRBD2 | - | TGTGCCAGCAGCGTAGTAACTAGCGGGAGTTTAAATGAGCAGTTCTTC | CASSVVTSGSLNEQFF
TRBJ2-7 | TRBV29-1 | TRBD2 | - | TGCAGCGTTTCCCTAGCGGGATTCTCCTACGAGCGGTACTTC | CSVSLAGFSYERYF
TRBJ2-1 | TRBV4-3 | TRBD2 | - | TGCGCCAGCAGCCAAGATCGTAGCGGGGGACCTTACAATGAGCAGTTCTTC | CASSQDRSGGPYNEQFF
TRBJ2-3 | TRBV7-2 | TRBD2 | - | TGTGCCAGCAGCTTAGGCGCAGCGGGAGGGGCTCGGGATACGCAGTATTTT | CASSLGAAGGARDTQYF
TRBJ1-1 | TRBV9 | - | - | TGTGCCAGCAGCGTAGTATCGGGGTCGAGGACTGAAGCTTTCTTT | CASSVVSGSRTEAFF
TRBJ2-3 | TRBV7-2 | TRBD1 | - | TGTGCCAGCAGTCTGGGGGCCCGGGACAGGTCCCACTTAGGGCAGTATTTT | CASSLGARDRSHLGQYF
TRBJ2-2 | TRBV5-1 | TRBD2 | - | TGCGCCAGCATAGGACTAGCGGGAGGGCGAGGCACCGGGGAGCTGTTTTTT | CASIGLAGGRGTGELFF
TRBJ1-2 | TRBV5-1 | TRBD1 | - | TGCGCCAGCAGCTTGACAGGGGCGAACTATGGCTACACCTTC | CASSLTGANYGYTF
TRBJ1-1 | TRBV7-6 | TRBD1 | - | TGTGCCAGCAGCGCCCGCCCGGGACAGGGGTTTGAAGCTTTCTTT | CASSARPGQGFEAFF
TRBJ2-7 | TRBV5-4 | TRBD1 | - | TGTGCCAGCAGCTGGGACAGGGAGGCGCAGTACTTC | CASSWDREAQYF
TRBJ2-7 | TRBV5-4 | - | - | TGTGCCAGCAGCTGTACTACGACCTCTAGCTCCTACGAGCAGTACTTC | CASSCTTTSSSYEQYF
TRBJ1-1 | TRBV2 | TRBD1 | - | TGTGCCAGCAGGGACAACAGGGGGCTGAGCGCTGAAGCTTTCTTT | CASRDNRGLSAEAFF
TRBJ2-7 | TRBV5-6 | TRBD1 | - | TGTGCCAGCAGCGCCCCAACAGGGGGCGACGAGCAGTACTTC | CASSAPTGGDEQYF
TRBJ1-5 | TRBV5-8 | - | - | TGTGCCAGCAGCTCCTCAGGGTCGAGGAACAATCAGCCCCAGCATTTT | CASSSSGSRNNQPQHF
TRBJ2-3 | TRBV29-1 | TRBD2 | once | TGCAGCGTTGGATCTAGCGGGAGGGCCCGGGGTACGCAGTATTTT | CSVGSSGRARGTQYF
TRBJ2-2 | TRBV7-9 | - | - | TGTTCCAGCAGCCCTACAGGGTATACCGGGGAGCTGTTTTTT | CSSSPTGYTGELFF
TRBJ2-1 | TRBV28 | - | - | TGTGCCAGCAGTTCGATACATGTCACCAATGAGCAGTTCTTC | CASSSIHVTNEQFF
TRBJ2-1 | TRBV6-4 | TRBD2 | few | TGTGCCAGCAGTGACGGGACTAGCGGGAACAATGAGCAGTTCTTC | CASSDGTSGNNEQFF
TRBJ2-6 | TRBV9 | TRBD1 | - | TGTGCCAGCAGCTCCCGGGACAGGGGTCCTGGGGCCAACGTCCTGACTTTC | CASSSRDRGPGANVLTF
TRBJ2-1 | TRBV5-6 | - | - | TGTGCCAGCAGCCCGTGGACGGGAGTTTACAATGAGCAGTTCTTC | CASSPWTGVYNEQFF
TRBJ2-7 | TRBV7-6 | - | - | TGTGCCAGCAGTCGAGACACCTTGGAGCAGTACTTC | CASSRDTLEQYF
TRBJ2-7 | TRBV5-1 | - | - | TGCGCCAGCGCCTACGGAGAGTCCTACGAGCAGTACTTC | CASAYGESYEQYF
TRBJ1-1 | TRBV7-9 | - | - | TGTGCCAGCAGACCCAAAAACAGGGTGAACACTGAAGCTTTCTTT | CASRPKNRVNTEAFF
TRBJ1-5 | TRBV10-2 | - | once | TGCGCCAGCAGTGAGTCGGGGGGGCATCAGCCCCAGCATTTT | CASSESGGHQPQHF
TRBJ2-1 | TRBV9 | - | - | TGTGCCAGCAGCCCGAGGCCACTCGCGGGACCCTACAATGAGCAGTTCTTC | CASSPRPLAGPYNEQFF
TRBJ2-4 | TRBV28 | TRBD1 | - | TGTGCCAGCAGTATCCAGGGGGACCTACAAGCCAAAAACATTCAGTACTTC | CASSIQGDLQAKNIQYF
TRBJ1-2 | TRBV9 | TRBD1 | - | TGTGCCAGCAGGGCTACGAGTGCCAGGGGGGAAGGTGGCTACACCTTC | CASRATSARGEGGYTF
TRBJ1-2 | TRBV29-1 | - | - | TGCAGCGTGGGGCGGCCTAACTATGGCTACACCTTC | CSVGRPNYGYTF
TRBJ1-1 | TRBV19 | - | once | TGTGCCAGTAGTATACAGGTCAGGAACACTGAAGCTTTCTTT | CASSIQVRNTEAFF
TRBJ2-7 | TRBV19 | - | - | TGTGCCAGTAGTATTCGCGTAAGCTCCTACGAGCAGTACTTC | CASSIRVSSYEQYF
TRBJ2-1 | TRBV27 | TRBD1 | - | TGTGCCAGCAGCCCGAGGGGGCAGCACTACAATGAGCAGTTCTTC | CASSPRGQHYNEQFF
TRBJ2-7 | TRBV7-2 | TRBD1 | - | TGTGCCAGCGGACTCACCCGGGACAGGTACGAGCAGTACTTC | CASGLTRDRYEQYF
TRBJ1-1 | TRBV19 | - | - | TGTGCCAGTAGTTACACAGTTAACACTGAAGCTTTCTTT | CASSYTVNTEAFF
TRBJ1-5 | TRBV19 | - | few | TGTGCCAGCGGGAAAGCAGTGACGCATTTT | CASGKAVTHF
TRBJ1-1 | TRBV7-3 | TRBD1 | - | TGTGCCAGCAGGCTTAACGGACAGGGGGGTGAAGCTTTCTTT | CASRLNGQGGEAFF
TRBJ1-1 | TRBV25-1 | - | - | TGTTCCGTAGGGGGTGGAAGCGCTGAAGCTTTCTTT | CSVGGGSAEAFF
TRBJ2-1 | TRBV9 | - | - | TGTGCCAGCAGCGTCGAGCTTGAGCGGGTAGCCTACAATGAGCAGTTCTTC | CASSVELERVAYNEQFF
TRBJ1-5 | TRBV5-4 | TRBD1 | once | TGTGCCAGCAGCTCCGGACAGGGACGAAATCAGCCCCAGCATTTT | CASSSGQGRNQPQHF
TRBJ1-4 | TRBV4-3 | TRBD1 | - | TGCGCCAGCAGCTCGACAGGGAGCACTAATGAAAAACTGTTTTTT | CASSSTGSTNEKLFF
TRBJ1-1 | TRBV5-4 | - | - | TGTGCCAGCAGCTTCGGAGGGAACACTGAAGCTTTCTTT | CASSFGGNTEAFF
TRBJ1-5 | TRBV6-5 | TRBD1 | - | TGTGCCAGCAGTTCGGACAGGGTCATGCAGCCCCAGCATTTT | CASSSDRVMQPQHF
TRBJ2-1 | TRBV6-5 | TRBD2 | - | TGTGCCAGCAGTTTCGGACTAGCGGGAGGAGAAAATGAGCAGTTCTTC | CASSFGLAGGENEQFF
TRBJ1-1 | TRBV7-2 | - | - | TGTGCCAGCAGCCCGCGGACAGACATGAACACTGAAGCTTTCTTT | CASSPRTDMNTEAFF
TRBJ2-7 | TRBV27 | - | - | TGTGCCAGCAGTTCCCTCGCCGTGAGGAGGTCCTACGAGCAGTACTTC | CASSSLAVRRSYEQYF
TRBJ2-7 | TRBV6-6 | - | - | TGTGCCAGCAGCTTAGTGAAGGGGTACGAGCAGTACTTC | CASSLVKGYEQYF
TRBJ2-7 | TRBV6-5 | TRBD2 | once | TGTGCCAGCAGCCCCCAGCGGGAGGGGGCCTACGAGCAGTACTTC | CASSPQREGAYEQYF
TRBJ1-4 | TRBV7-8 | - | - | TGTGCCAGCAGCTTATATAGATCCCCTAATGAAAAACTGTTTTTT | CASSLYRSPNEKLFF
TRBJ2-7 | TRBV10-2 | - | - | TGCGCCAGCAGTTGGAGCCCCGTTGGACTGTCCTACGAGCAGTACTTC | CASSWSPVGLSYEQYF
TRBJ1-2 | TRBV7-9 | TRBD1 | - | TGTGCCAGCAGCCGAGACAGGGGCCCAAGTAACTATGGCTACACCTTC | CASSRDRGPSNYGYTF
TRBJ2-3 | TRBV11-3 | - | once | TGTGCCAGCAGCACGGAGGGGGGGTCTAGCACAGATACGCAGTATTTT | CASSTEGGSSTDTQYF
TRBJ2-3 | TRBV7-9 | TRBD2 | - | TGTGCCAGCAGCTTAGTGGCTAGCGGGCGCCCGGGGGATACGCAGTATTTT | CASSLVASGRPGDTQYF
TRBJ1-4 | TRBV6-6 | - | - | TGTGCCAGCAGTTATATCAATGAAAAACTGTTTTTT | CASSYINEKLFF